This TCR beta chain is from a study of shared clonotypes between healthy human individuals. Assay: immunoSEQ multiplex PCR; the TCRdb copy retains only in-frame clones and omits some. Of about 960,000 clones in the sample, less than 85% were seen once. This clone appeared once. The CDR3 covers 16 residues. Germline CDR1 reads LNHDA; CDR2 reads SQIVND (reference sequence). Trimming shortened V by 7 bases and J by 8 bases, and 26 bases separated the two germline ends. This TCR derives from a man between 18 and 35 years old in good health. The V and J genes are TRBV19 and TRBJ1-1; D is perhaps TRBD1 (6 bases). The sequencing input was memory CD4+ T cells sorted from blood. Subset here: CD45RA-negative fraction. CDR3 residues: CASNPNTGHGGREAFF. The CDR3 nucleotides read TGTGCCAGTAACCCCAACACAGGGCACGGGGGTCGAGAAGCTTTCTTT. The whole variable domain, filled in from reference TRBV19 and TRBJ1-1, reads DGGITQSPKYLFRKEGQNVTLSCEQNLNHDAMYWYRQDPGQGLRLIYYSQIVNDFQKGDIAEGYSVSREKKESFPLTVTSAQKNPTAFYLCASNPNTGHGGREAFFGQGTRLTVV.